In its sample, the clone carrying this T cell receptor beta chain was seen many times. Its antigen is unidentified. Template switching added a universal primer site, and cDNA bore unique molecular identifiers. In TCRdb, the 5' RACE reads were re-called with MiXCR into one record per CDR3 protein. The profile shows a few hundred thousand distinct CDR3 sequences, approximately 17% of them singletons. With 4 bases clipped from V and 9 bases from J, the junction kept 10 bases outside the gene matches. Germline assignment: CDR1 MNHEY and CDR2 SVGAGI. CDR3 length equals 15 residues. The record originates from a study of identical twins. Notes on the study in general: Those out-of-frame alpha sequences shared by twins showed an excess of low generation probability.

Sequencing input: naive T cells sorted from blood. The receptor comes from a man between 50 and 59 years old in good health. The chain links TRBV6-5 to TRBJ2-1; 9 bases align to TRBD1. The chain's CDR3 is CASSSSGTGLFEQFF. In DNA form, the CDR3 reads TGTGCCAGCAGTTCCTCCGGGACAGGGCTTTTTGAGCAGTTCTTC.